The T cell receptor (beta chain) under discussion was sequenced for a study of T cell responses to AZD1222 COVID-19 vaccine. Overall study results and limits: Receipt of two AZD1222 doses was followed by a rise in Spike-specific TCR breadth and depth. Donors were largely white British and mainly female; clonal diversity was possibly underestimated. The number of AZD1222 recipients seropositive at baseline was only six.

The repertoire was sequenced with immunoSEQ multiplex PCR; TCRdb's copy has only in-frame clones and lacks some. The data hold 130,000 to 150,000 clones, with approximately 90% observed a single time. Germline lookup yields CDR1 MDHEN and CDR2 SYDVKM. The CDR3 length is 16 residues. V lost 3 bases and J lost 0; bases outside the gene matches: 5. As regards this clone: Antigen: not known.

The sample was peripheral blood, taken on day 0 of MenACWY control vaccination. V usage is TRBV28 and J usage is TRBJ2-3, with 8 nucleotides matching TRBD2. The receptor comes from an adult in good health. This CDR3 reads CASSLIGRASTDTQYF. The CDR3 nucleotides are TGTGCCAGCAGTTTGATCGGGAGGGCTAGCACAGATACGCAGTATTTT.